This is a list of T cell receptor beta chains from one sample in a study of T cell repertoires in cytomegalovirus infection. Their target antigens are unknown. TCRdb independently ran MiXCR on the reads; one entry per CDR3 protein. The sample consists of about 920,000 distinct CDR3 sequences, around 32% of them appearing once. Source: cultured CD8+ T cells from PBMCs, taken from culture after CMV antigen stimulation. The receptors derive from a human donor in good health (CMV status not recorded). Some clones in this sample may be carry-over from other donors' samples. CDR3s include the opening cysteine and the closing phenylalanine or tryptophan. D genes are given only for firm matches. Some rows have no size entry. The others give once, few or many, or a class for an expanded clone.

abundance,j_gene,d_gene,v_gene,CDR3nt,CDR3aa
.,TRBJ2-2,.,TRBV7-7,TGTGCTAGCAGCTTATTTACCTCCCACACCGGGGAGCTGTTTTTT,CASSLFTSHTGELFF
many,TRBJ2-1,.,TRBV7-2,TGTGCCAGCAGCCCGGCCCTAAATGAGCAGTTCTTC,CASSPALNEQFF
.,TRBJ2-5,.,TRBV12-3/TRBV12-4,TGTGCCAGCAGTTTAATCTCTTACAGGGAGACCCAGTACTTC,CASSLISYRETQYF
.,TRBJ2-2,.,TRBV6-6,TGTGCCAGCTCTACACAGGGATCGGACACCGGGGAGCTGTTTTTT,CASSTQGSDTGELFF
.,TRBJ1-2,.,TRBV28,TGTGCCAGCAGTTTAGGGAGGTTTTATAACTATGGCTACACCTTC,CASSLGRFYNYGYTF
few,TRBJ2-2,TRBD2,TRBV7-9,TGTGCCAGCAGCTTACGGCAGCTAGCGGTTACCGGGGAGCTGTTTTTT,CASSLRQLAVTGELFF
few,TRBJ1-4,.,TRBV10-3,TGTGCCATCAGTGCCGTAAGGGGGTCTAATGAAAAACTGTTTTTT,CAISAVRGSNEKLFF
many,TRBJ2-3,.,TRBV4-3,TGCGCCAGCAGCCAAGTCTTCAGGGTCTCTTGGGCAGATACGCAGTATTTT,CASSQVFRVSWADTQYF
.,TRBJ1-1,.,TRBV27,TGTGCCAGCAGAGACGGGGGTATGAACACTGAAGCTTTCTTT,CASRDGGMNTEAFF
.,TRBJ2-2,.,TRBV28,TGTGCCAGCTGGGCCGGGGAGCTGTTTTTT,CASWAGELFF
.,TRBJ1-1,.,TRBV12-3/TRBV12-4,TGTGCCGCCTTAAGCGGGGGGAACACTGAAGCTTTCTTT,CAALSGGNTEAFF
.,TRBJ1-1,TRBD1,TRBV4-3,TGCGCCAGCAGCCATTCCGGCCAGGGGGGCACTGAAGCTTTCTTT,CASSHSGQGGTEAFF
many,TRBJ1-1,.,TRBV5-5,TGTGCCAGCAGCTTGCGGACCCCGACCGAAGCTTTCTTT,CASSLRTPTEAFF
.,TRBJ1-5,.,TRBV6-1,TGTGCCAGCAGAGAAGCGTGGGGTAGCAATCAGCCCCAGCATTTT,CASREAWGSNQPQHF
.,TRBJ2-1,TRBD2,TRBV5-5,TGTGCCAGCAGCCTCGGGACTAGCGGGGACCTTTACAATGAGCAGTTCTTC,CASSLGTSGDLYNEQFF
few,TRBJ2-7,.,TRBV5-1,TGCGCCAGCAGCTTGGGTCAGGGAGAGGACGAGCAGTACTTC,CASSLGQGEDEQYF
.,TRBJ2-3,TRBD2,TRBV10-3,TGTGCCATCAGACTAAAACTAGCGGGGGGAAGCACAGATACGCAGTATTTT,CAIRLKLAGGSTDTQYF
.,TRBJ2-1,TRBD1,TRBV11-2,TGTGCCAGCAGCTCCCAGGACAGGGGGAGGTGGAATGAGCAGTTCTTC,CASSSQDRGRWNEQFF
few,TRBJ2-3,TRBD2,TRBV20-1,TGCAGTGCTAGAGATCTAGCGGGGGGCACAGATACGCAGTATTTT,CSARDLAGGTDTQYF
many,TRBJ2-3,.,TRBV7-6,TGTGCCAGCACCCAAGGGGCGGAAGATACGCAGTATTTT,CASTQGAEDTQYF
.,TRBJ2-4,TRBD2,TRBV6-6,TGTGCCAGCAGCCATCCGGGACTAGGGGAAGGGGATCCAAACATTCAGTACTTC,CASSHPGLGEGDPNIQYF
.,TRBJ1-1,.,TRBV7-6,TGTGCCAGTACGGAGGCGCGCGGCACTGAAGCTTTCTTT,CASTEARGTEAFF
.,TRBJ2-4,TRBD2,TRBV7-9,TGTGCCAGCAGCCCTTCATTAGCGGGGGGCCCCCGTACCAACATTCAGTACTTC,CASSPSLAGGPRTNIQYF
.,TRBJ2-2,TRBD1,TRBV25-1,TGTGCCAGCAGCGGACAGGTCGCCGGGGAGCTGTTTTTT,CASSGQVAGELFF
.,TRBJ1-2,.,TRBV12-3/TRBV12-4,TGTGCCAGCAGTTTAAGGCCCCTTCCTGGGGGGAGCGGCTACACCTTC,CASSLRPLPGGSGYTF
.,TRBJ2-7,TRBD1,TRBV5-6,TGTGCCAGCAGCTTGTTAGTACGGCAGGGGGCCCACGAGCAGTACTTC,CASSLLVRQGAHEQYF
.,TRBJ1-6,TRBD1,TRBV12-3/TRBV12-4,TGTGCCAGCAGTTTTCAGGGGGGGCGCAGCCAAGGCTCCTATAATTCACCCCTCCACTTT,CASSFQGGRSQGSYNSPLHF
many,TRBJ1-5,.,TRBV7-2,TGTGCCAGCAGCCAGGACACGAATAGCAATCAGCCCCAGCATTTT,CASSQDTNSNQPQHF
.,TRBJ2-5,.,TRBV15,TGTGCCACCAGCAGGACTACTAGCTCCCAAGGGACCCAGTACTTC,CATSRTTSSQGTQYF
.,TRBJ1-4,.,TRBV7-9,TGTGCCAGCAGTTATACGGATACGGAGGGGAGAAAACTGTTTTTT,CASSYTDTEGRKLFF
.,TRBJ2-3,TRBD2,TRBV10-2,TGCGCCAGCACGACTAGCCCCGCAGATACGCAGTATTTT,CASTTSPADTQYF
.,TRBJ2-1,TRBD2,TRBV24-1,TGTGCCACCAGTGATTTGCCCTACCCGACTAGCGGGGGGGACTCCTACAATGAGCAGTTCTTC,CATSDLPYPTSGGDSYNEQFF
many,TRBJ1-1,.,TRBV6-5,TGTGCCAGCAGTTGGGCTTGGGGGGAGGCTGAAGCTTTCTTT,CASSWAWGEAEAFF
few,TRBJ1-2,TRBD1,TRBV19,TGTGCCAGTAGTCCGATTTTGGGACAGGGGAACTATGGCTACACCTTC,CASSPILGQGNYGYTF
.,TRBJ1-1,.,TRBV6-6,TGTGCCAGCAGTTACTCTCCCGGTGGTGGAACTGAAGCTTTCTTT,CASSYSPGGGTEAFF
.,TRBJ1-1,.,TRBV19,TGTGCCAGCCTGGACAGTATTAACACTGCAGCTTTCTTT,CASLDSINTAAFF
.,TRBJ2-2,.,TRBV10-3,TGTGCCACCAAGGGGGGGGTCGACACCGGGGAGCTGTTTTTT,CATKGGVDTGELFF
once,TRBJ1-1,TRBD1,TRBV12-5,TGTGCTAGTGGTTTGGTAGACAGGGCTGCCACTGAAGCTTTCTTT,CASGLVDRAATEAFF
many,TRBJ2-2,.,TRBV7-6,TGTGCCAGCAGCCCAGACTCGTGGGTCAAACGAACTTCCACCGGGGAGCTGTTTTTT,CASSPDSWVKRTSTGELFF
many,TRBJ2-1,TRBD1,TRBV6-2/TRBV6-3,TGTGCCAGCAGTTACTCGACTAACTCAGGGGGTGATGAGCAGTTCTTC,CASSYSTNSGGDEQFF
many,TRBJ2-3,TRBD2,TRBV11-2,TGTGCCAGCAGCTTTTCTAGCGGGGGGGCAGATACGCAGTATTTT,CASSFSSGGADTQYF
.,TRBJ1-1,TRBD1,TRBV6-6,TGTGCCAGCAGACCTCCCGGGACAGGGGTGAACACTGAAGCTTTCTTT,CASRPPGTGVNTEAFF
.,TRBJ2-2,TRBD1,TRBV10-3,TGTGCCATCACTGCAGGACAGGGGGCAGCCGGGGAGCTGTTTTTT,CAITAGQGAAGELFF
few,TRBJ1-2,.,TRBV2,TGTGCCAGCAGTGAAGAAGCGTTTCCGGGGCCTAACTATGGCTACACCTTC,CASSEEAFPGPNYGYTF
few,TRBJ2-5,TRBD1,TRBV27,TGTGCCAGCAGTCCCCTACAGACAGGGGGTCTTCCCGAGACCCAGTACTTC,CASSPLQTGGLPETQYF
many,TRBJ1-1,.,TRBV7-8,TGTGCCAGCAGCTCCGGGCAGTCCACTGAAGCTTTCTTT,CASSSGQSTEAFF
.,TRBJ2-1,.,TRBV7-2,TGTGCCAGCAGCCTTATCCTCCGGCCCACAGGCAATGAGCAGTTCTTC,CASSLILRPTGNEQFF
.,TRBJ2-2,.,TRBV6-6,TGTGCCAGCAGTTACCCGTTGACTAGACTCGATACCGGGGAGCTGTTTTTT,CASSYPLTRLDTGELFF
.,TRBJ2-2,.,TRBV19,TGTGCCAGTAGTATGCGGACCGCGAACACCGGGGAGCTGTTTTTT,CASSMRTANTGELFF
.,TRBJ2-5,TRBD1,TRBV27,TGTGCCAGCAGTCCCCGGGACAGCCGACGGGAGACCCAGTACTTC,CASSPRDSRRETQYF
few,TRBJ2-2,TRBD1,TRBV7-9,TGTGCCAGCAGCTCAGGGACAGGGGGCGCAAGCACCGGGGAGCTGTTTTTT,CASSSGTGGASTGELFF
.,TRBJ1-1,.,TRBV6-2/TRBV6-3,TGTGCCAGCAGTTACTCGAGACAGAACACTGAAGCTTTCTTT,CASSYSRQNTEAFF
.,TRBJ2-1,TRBD2,TRBV7-3,TGTGCCAGCAGCCCTGGCGGGGGGGCCGGGGGTGAGCAGTTCTTC,CASSPGGGAGGEQFF
.,TRBJ2-5,.,TRBV6-1,TGTGCCAGCAAAGAAGCACACATACAAGAGACCCAGTACTTC,CASKEAHIQETQYF
few,TRBJ2-5,.,TRBV7-6,TGTGCCAGCAGCCCCCTCCCCGGTAAGAAGGAGACCCAGTACTTC,CASSPLPGKKETQYF